This entry concerns a single T cell receptor (beta chain). As yet, its antigen is unknown. The source of the sample is a study of T cell responses to AZD1222 COVID-19 vaccine. Study-wide points: Repertoires were obtained only post-peak T cell response. Vaccine-associated CD4 TCRs ranged over spike, dominating at 160-218 and 743-854.

CDR1 and CDR2 from the germline V gene are SGHNT and YYREEE (reference sequence). CDR3 length: 15 residues. V was clipped by 1 base and J by 9 bases; unmatched bases: 5. Here immunoSEQ multiplex PCR was the method, and the copy in TCRdb shows in-frame clones only, minus some. The repertoire includes some 130,000 clones, about nine tenths of them detected once, and approximately 20% sits in the top ten. This receptor was obtained from an adult in good health. V gene TRBV5-4 combines with J gene TRBJ1-6; TRBD1 matches 9 bases. The source material was peripheral blood, sampled on day 0 of AZD1222 vaccination. The CDR3 DNA reads TGTGCCAGCAGCTTGCAGACAGGGGGTATTTCACCCCTCCACTTT. This encodes CASSLQTGGISPLHF.